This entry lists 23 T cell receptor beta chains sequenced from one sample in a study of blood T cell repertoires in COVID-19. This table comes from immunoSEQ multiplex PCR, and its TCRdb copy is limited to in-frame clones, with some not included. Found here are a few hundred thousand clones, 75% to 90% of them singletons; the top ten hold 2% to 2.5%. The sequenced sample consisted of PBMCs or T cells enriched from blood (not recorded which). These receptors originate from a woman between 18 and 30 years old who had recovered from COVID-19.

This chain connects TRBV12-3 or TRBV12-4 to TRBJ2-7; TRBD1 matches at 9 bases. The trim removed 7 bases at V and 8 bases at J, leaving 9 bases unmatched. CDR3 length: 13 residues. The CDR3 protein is CASTIQGAQKQYF. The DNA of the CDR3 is TGTGCCAGCACTATACAGGGGGCCCAAAAGCAGTACTTC.

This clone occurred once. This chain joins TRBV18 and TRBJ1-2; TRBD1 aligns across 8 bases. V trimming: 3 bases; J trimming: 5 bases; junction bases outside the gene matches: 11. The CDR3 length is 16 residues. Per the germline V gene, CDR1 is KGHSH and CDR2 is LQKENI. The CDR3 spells CASSPNPGGLGYGYTF. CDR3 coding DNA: TGTGCCAGCTCACCGAATCCAGGGGGCTTGGGATATGGCTACACCTTC.

The CDR3 spells CASSLAEYQETQYF. CDR3 nucleotides: TGTGCCAGCAGCTTAGCGGAGTACCAAGAGACCCAGTACTTC. V gene TRBV7-8 combines with J gene TRBJ2-5; D unclear. The V and J ends lost 0 bases and 0 bases respectively, with 5 bases between them. Germline loops: CDR1 SGHVS, CDR2 FQNEAQ. This CDR3 contains 14 residues.

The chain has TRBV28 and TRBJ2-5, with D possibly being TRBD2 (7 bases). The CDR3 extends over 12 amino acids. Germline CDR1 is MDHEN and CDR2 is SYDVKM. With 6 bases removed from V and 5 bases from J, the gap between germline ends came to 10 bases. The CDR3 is CASRGGPETQYF. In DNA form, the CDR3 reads TGTGCCAGCAGGGGGGGGCCCGAGACCCAGTACTTC.

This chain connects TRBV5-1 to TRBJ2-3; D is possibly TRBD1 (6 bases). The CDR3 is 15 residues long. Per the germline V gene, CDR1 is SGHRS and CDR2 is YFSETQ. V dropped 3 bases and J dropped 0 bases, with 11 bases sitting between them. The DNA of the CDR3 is TGCGCCAGCAGCTGGCAAGGACAGAGCACAGATACGCAGTATTTT. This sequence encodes CASSWQGQSTDTQYF.

CDR3 protein: CASSERQGGNEQFF. CDR3 bases: TGTGCCAGCAGTGAACGTCAGGGAGGCAATGAGCAGTTCTTC. The rearrangement joins TRBV2 to TRBJ2-1; D may be TRBD2 (6 bases). Trimming removed 2 bases at V and 6 bases at J, with 11 bases between. The germline V gene encodes CDR1 SNHLY and CDR2 FYNNEI. There are 14 residues in the CDR3.

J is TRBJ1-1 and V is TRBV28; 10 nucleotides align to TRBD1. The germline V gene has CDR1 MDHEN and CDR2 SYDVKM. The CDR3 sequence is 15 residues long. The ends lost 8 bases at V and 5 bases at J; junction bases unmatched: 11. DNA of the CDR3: TGTGCCAGCGGGACAGGGGCCGCTGGGGGGACTGAAGCTTTCTTT. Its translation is CASGTGAAGGTEAFF. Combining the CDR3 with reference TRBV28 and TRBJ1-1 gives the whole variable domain DVKVTQSSRYLVKRTGEKVFLECVQDMDHENMFWYRQDPGLGLRLIYFSYDVKMKEKGDIPEGYSVSREKKERFSLILESASTNQTSMYLCASGTGAAGGTEAFFGQGTRLTVV.

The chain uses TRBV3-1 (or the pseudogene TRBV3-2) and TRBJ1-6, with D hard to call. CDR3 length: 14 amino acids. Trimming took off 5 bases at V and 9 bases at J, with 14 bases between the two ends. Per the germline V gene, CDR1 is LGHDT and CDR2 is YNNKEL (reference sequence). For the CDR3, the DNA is TGTGCCAGCAGCTCCCAGTTGAACCCTTCACCCCTCCACTTT. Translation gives CASSSQLNPSPLHF.

CDR3 coding DNA: TGTGCCAGTAGTTTACCCCCCTTGGGGACAGGTAACTATGGCTACACCTTC. Its protein is CASSLPPLGTGNYGYTF. V is TRBV19 and J is TRBJ1-2; 8 bases align to TRBD1. CDR3 length: 17 amino acids. The V and J ends lost 5 bases and 1 base, in that order; junction bases with no gene match: 12. CDR1 and CDR2 (germline): LNHDA, SQIVND (reference sequence).

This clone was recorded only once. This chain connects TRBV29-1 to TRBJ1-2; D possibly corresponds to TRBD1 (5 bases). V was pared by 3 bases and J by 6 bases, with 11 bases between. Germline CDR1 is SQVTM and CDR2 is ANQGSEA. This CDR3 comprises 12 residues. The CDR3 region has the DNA TGCAGCGTTGATTTGTGGGGGGATGGCTACACCTTC. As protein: CSVDLWGDGYTF. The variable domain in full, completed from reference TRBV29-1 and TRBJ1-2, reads SAVISQKPSRDICQRGTSLTIQCQVDSQVTMMFWYRQQPGQSLTLIATANQGSEATYESGFVIDKFPISRPNLTFSTLTVSNMSPEDSSIYLCSVDLWGDGYTFGSGTRLTVV.

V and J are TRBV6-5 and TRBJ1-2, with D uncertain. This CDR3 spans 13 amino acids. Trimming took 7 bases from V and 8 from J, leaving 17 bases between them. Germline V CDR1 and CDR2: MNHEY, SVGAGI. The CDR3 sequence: CASTAGGSRGYTF. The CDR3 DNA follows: TGTGCCAGCACCGCAGGAGGCTCTCGCGGCTACACCTTC.

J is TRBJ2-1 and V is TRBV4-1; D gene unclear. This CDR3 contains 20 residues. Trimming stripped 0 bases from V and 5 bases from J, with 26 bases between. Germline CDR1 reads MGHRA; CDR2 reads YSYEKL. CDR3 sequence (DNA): TGCGCCAGCAGCCAAGAATTCGGTATCACAGCCCTGCCGCGAGACAATGAGCAGTTCTTC. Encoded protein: CASSQEFGITALPRDNEQFF.

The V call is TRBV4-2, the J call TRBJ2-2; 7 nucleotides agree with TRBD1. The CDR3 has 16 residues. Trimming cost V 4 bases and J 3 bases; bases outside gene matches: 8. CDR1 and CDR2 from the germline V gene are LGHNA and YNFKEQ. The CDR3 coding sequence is TGTGCCAGCAGCCCTTCGGACAGGTGGGACACCGGGGAGCTGTTTTTT. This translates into CASSPSDRWDTGELFF.

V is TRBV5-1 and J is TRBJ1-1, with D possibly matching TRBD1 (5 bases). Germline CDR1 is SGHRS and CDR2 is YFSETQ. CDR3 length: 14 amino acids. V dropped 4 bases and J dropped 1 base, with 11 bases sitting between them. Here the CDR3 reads CASSPTQGNTEAFF. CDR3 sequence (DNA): TGCGCCAGCAGCCCGACCCAGGGGAACACTGAAGCTTTCTTT. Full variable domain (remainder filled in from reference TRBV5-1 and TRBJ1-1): KAGVTQTPRYLIKTRGQQVTLSCSPISGHRSVSWYQQTPGQGLQFLFEYFSETQRNKGNFPGRFSGRQFSNSRSEMNVSTLELGDSALYLCASSPTQGNTEAFFGQGTRLTVV.

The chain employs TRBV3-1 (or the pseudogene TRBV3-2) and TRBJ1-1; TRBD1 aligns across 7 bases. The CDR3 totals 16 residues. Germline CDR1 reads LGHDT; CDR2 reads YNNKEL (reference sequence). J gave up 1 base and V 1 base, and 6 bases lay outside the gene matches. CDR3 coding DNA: TGTGCCAGCAGCCAAGCAACAGGGGACCCGAACACTGAAGCTTTCTTT. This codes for CASSQATGDPNTEAFF.

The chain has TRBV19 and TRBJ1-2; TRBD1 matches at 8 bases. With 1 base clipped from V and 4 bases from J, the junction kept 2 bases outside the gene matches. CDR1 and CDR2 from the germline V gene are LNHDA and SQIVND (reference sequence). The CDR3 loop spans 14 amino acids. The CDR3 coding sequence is TGTGCCAGTAGTATAGGTGGGACAGGCTATGGCTACACCTTC. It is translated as CASSIGGTGYGYTF. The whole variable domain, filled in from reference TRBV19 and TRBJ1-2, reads DGGITQSPKYLFRKEGQNVTLSCEQNLNHDAMYWYRQDPGQGLRLIYYSQIVNDFQKGDIAEGYSVSREKKESFPLTVTSAQKNPTAFYLCASSIGGTGYGYTFGSGTRLTVV.

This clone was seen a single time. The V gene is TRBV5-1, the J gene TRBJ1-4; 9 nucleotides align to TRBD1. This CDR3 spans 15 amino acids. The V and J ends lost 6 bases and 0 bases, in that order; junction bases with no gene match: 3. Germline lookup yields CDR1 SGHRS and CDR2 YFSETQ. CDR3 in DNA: TGCGCCAGCACACAGGGGGCGTCAACTAATGAAAAACTGTTTTTT. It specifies CASTQGASTNEKLFF.

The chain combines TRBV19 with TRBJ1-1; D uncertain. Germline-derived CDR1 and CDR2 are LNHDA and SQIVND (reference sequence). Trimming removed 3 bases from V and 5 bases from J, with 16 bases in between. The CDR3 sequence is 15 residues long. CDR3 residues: CASSIRGGTGTEAFF. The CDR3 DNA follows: TGTGCCAGTAGTATTAGAGGAGGAACGGGGACTGAAGCTTTCTTT.

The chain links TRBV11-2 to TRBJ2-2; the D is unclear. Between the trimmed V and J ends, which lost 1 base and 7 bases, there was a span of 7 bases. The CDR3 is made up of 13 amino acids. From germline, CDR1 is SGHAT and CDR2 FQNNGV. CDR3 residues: CASSLGFGGELFF. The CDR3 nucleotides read TGTGCCAGCAGCTTAGGGTTCGGCGGGGAGCTGTTTTTT. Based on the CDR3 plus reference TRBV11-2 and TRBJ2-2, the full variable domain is EAGVAQSPRYKIIEKRQSVAFWCNPISGHATLYWYQQILGQGPKLLIQFQNNGVVDDSQLPKDRFSAERLKGVDSTLKIQPAKLEDSAVYLCASSLGFGGELFFGEGSRLTVL.

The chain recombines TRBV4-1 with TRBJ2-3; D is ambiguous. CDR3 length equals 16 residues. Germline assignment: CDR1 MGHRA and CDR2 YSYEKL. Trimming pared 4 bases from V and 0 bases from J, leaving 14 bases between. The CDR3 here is CASSPSSATSTDTQYF. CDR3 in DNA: TGCGCCAGCAGCCCAAGTTCTGCGACTAGCACAGATACGCAGTATTTT.

The CDR3 region is CASSSSDRDYGYTF. DNA for the CDR3: TGTGCCAGCAGTTCCTCGGACAGGGATTATGGCTACACCTTC. The V gene is TRBV6-5, the J gene TRBJ1-2; 8 bases align to TRBD1. CDR1 and CDR2 from the germline V gene are MNHEY and SVGAGI. This CDR3 has 14 residues. Trimming cost V 4 bases and J 5 bases; bases outside gene matches: 6.

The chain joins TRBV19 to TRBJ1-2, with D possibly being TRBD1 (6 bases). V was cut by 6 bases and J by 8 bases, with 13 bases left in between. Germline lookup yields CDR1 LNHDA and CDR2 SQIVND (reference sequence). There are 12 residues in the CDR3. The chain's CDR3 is CASRSTGSGYTF. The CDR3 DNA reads TGTGCCAGTAGATCCACAGGGAGCGGCTACACCTTC. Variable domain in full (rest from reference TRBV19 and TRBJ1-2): DGGITQSPKYLFRKEGQNVTLSCEQNLNHDAMYWYRQDPGQGLRLIYYSQIVNDFQKGDIAEGYSVSREKKESFPLTVTSAQKNPTAFYLCASRSTGSGYTFGSGTRLTVV.

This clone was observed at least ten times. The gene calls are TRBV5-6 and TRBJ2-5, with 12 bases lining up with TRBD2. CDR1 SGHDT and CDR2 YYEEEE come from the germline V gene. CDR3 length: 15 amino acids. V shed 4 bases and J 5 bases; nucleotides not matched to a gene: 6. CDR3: CASSPLAGGLETQYF. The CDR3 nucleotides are TGTGCCAGCAGCCCCCTAGCGGGGGGGCTCGAGACCCAGTACTTC.